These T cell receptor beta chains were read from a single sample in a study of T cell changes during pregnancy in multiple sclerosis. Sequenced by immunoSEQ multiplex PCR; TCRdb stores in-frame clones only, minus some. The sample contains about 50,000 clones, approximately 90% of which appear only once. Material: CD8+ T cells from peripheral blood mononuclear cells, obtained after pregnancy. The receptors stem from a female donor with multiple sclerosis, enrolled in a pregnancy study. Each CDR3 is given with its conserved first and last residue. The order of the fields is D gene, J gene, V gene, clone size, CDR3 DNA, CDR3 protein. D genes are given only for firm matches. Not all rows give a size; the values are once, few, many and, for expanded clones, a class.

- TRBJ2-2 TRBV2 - TGTGCCAGCAACCGCGGGACAGATAACACCGGGGAGCTGTTTTTT CASNRGTDNTGELFF
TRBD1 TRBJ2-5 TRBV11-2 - TGTGCCAGCAGCAGACAGGGGGCAGGAGAGACCCAGTACTTC CASSRQGAGETQYF
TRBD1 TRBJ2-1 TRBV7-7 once TGTGCTAGCAGCCCGACCGGGACAGGGCTGAATGAGCAGTTCTTC CASSPTGTGLNEQFF
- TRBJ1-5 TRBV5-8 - TGTGCCAGCAGCTTCCGGGTTTCGGATCAGCCCCAGCATTTT CASSFRVSDQPQHF
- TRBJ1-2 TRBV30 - TGTGCCTGGAGCCCCCTGGGGGGCACCTTC CAWSPLGGTF
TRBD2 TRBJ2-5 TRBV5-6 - TGTGCCAGCAGCTACGGACTAGCGGGGGCACAAGAGACCCAGTACTTC CASSYGLAGAQETQYF
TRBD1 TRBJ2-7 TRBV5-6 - TGTGCCAGCAGCTGGGGGACAGGGGCCTGGGAGCAGTACTTC CASSWGTGAWEQYF
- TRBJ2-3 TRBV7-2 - TGTGCCAGCGGCTTATACTTAGATACGCAGTATTTT CASGLYLDTQYF
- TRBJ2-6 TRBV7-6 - TGTGCCAGCAGTCTGACAGCGGGCTCTGGGGCCAACGTCCTGACTTTC CASSLTAGSGANVLTF
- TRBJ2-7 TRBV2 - TGTGCCAGCAGTGAAGGTGTTAGCGTCGACGAGCAGTACTTC CASSEGVSVDEQYF
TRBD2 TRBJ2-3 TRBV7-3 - TGTGCCAGCACCCGGGGGGGGGCCGGGTCAGATACGCAGTATTTT CASTRGGAGSDTQYF
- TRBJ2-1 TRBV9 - TGTGCCAGCAGCGAGAGGGGGGGCGTGTACAATGAGCAGTTCTTC CASSERGGVYNEQFF
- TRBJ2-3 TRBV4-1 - TGCGCCAGCAGCCAAGGTTTAGGACTAGATACGCAGTATTTT CASSQGLGLDTQYF
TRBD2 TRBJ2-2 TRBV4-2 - TGTGCCAGCAGCCAAGAGGCGGGGGGGCCAGGGGAGCTGTTTTTT CASSQEAGGPGELFF
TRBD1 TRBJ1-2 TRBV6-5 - TGTGCCAGCAGTTACTCGATCTCTTCGGGGACAGGGGGCTACACCTTC CASSYSISSGTGGYTF
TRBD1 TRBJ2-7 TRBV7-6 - TGTGCCAGCAGCTTAGCGGGACAGGGGTTCGAGCAGTACTTC CASSLAGQGFEQYF